A single sample is the source of the 18 T cell receptor beta chains below, sequenced in a study of blood T cell repertoires in COVID-19 (dated by TCRdb to 2020 to 2021). The library relied on the immunoSEQ multiplex PCR assay. The clones in this table, taken by TCRdb from immuneACCESS, are in-frame only. Not every clone is retained; where verified, under half of the shortfall comes from an unresolved V gene, and the cause of the rest is unknown. The sample table holds tens of thousands of clones, of which 88% were seen once. The leading ten clones occupy 6% to 7.5% of the sample. What was sequenced was peripheral blood. The receptors were gathered from a woman older than 75 with acute or convalescent COVID-19.

J is TRBJ1-2 and V is TRBV11-2; TRBD1 might be the D (5 bases). There are 15 residues in the CDR3. Germline V CDR1 and CDR2: SGHAT, FQNNGV. V dropped 5 bases and J dropped 1 base, with 14 bases sitting between them. CDR3 protein: CASSPSNQGNYGYTF. The CDR3 coding sequence is TGTGCCAGCAGCCCTAGTAATCAGGGTAACTATGGCTACACCTTC.

V and J are TRBV19 and TRBJ1-2; 9 positions match TRBD1. This CDR3 spans 14 amino acids. The germline CDR1 and CDR2 sequences are LNHDA and SQIVND (reference sequence). The junction had 4 bases not matched to a gene; V was cut back by 0 bases and J by 8 bases. The CDR3 here is CASSIENRGLGYTF. In DNA, the CDR3 is TGTGCCAGTAGTATAGAGAACAGGGGGCTCGGCTACACCTTC. Complete variable domain (other parts from reference TRBV19 and TRBJ1-2): DGGITQSPKYLFRKEGQNVTLSCEQNLNHDAMYWYRQDPGQGLRLIYYSQIVNDFQKGDIAEGYSVSREKKESFPLTVTSAQKNPTAFYLCASSIENRGLGYTFGSGTRLTVV.

The V call is TRBV9, the J call TRBJ2-1; unclear D gene. Germline V lookup: CDR1 SGDLS, CDR2 YYNGEE. The CDR3 extends over 13 amino acids. V was cut by 0 bases and J by 10 bases, with 11 bases left in between. In nucleotides, the CDR3 is TGTGCCAGCAGCGTAGAATACAGCCCGGAGCAGTTCTTC. Translation gives CASSVEYSPEQFF.

The rearrangement joins TRBV30 to TRBJ2-1, with TRBD2 matching 7 bases. The germline gives CDR1 GTSNPN, CDR2 SVGIG (reference sequence). This CDR3 region has 13 residues. V lost 1 base to trimming and J lost 6 bases; unmatched junction nucleotides: 3. As DNA, the CDR3 is TGTGCCTGGAGTGGGAGCGGGGCCAATGAGCAGTTCTTC. It encodes CAWSGSGANEQFF.

This clone was recorded once. The rearrangement joins TRBV5-3 to TRBJ1-4; 9 positions agree with TRBD1. TRBV5-3 is known as an ORF, though its function is uncertain. V dropped 0 bases and J dropped 7; count of bases not matched to a gene: 7. This CDR3 spans 16 amino acids. CDR3 coding DNA: TGTGCCAGAAGCTTGGCGTCGGGACAGGGTAGTGAAAAACTGTTTTTT. Translated: CARSLASGQGSEKLFF.

The chain joins TRBV6-5 to TRBJ2-7, with 8 bases fitting TRBD1. The CDR3 is 16 amino acids. Looked up from germline, CDR1 is MNHEY and CDR2 is SVGAGI. Unmatched junction bases numbered 6, after V lost 2 bases and J lost 0 bases. The DNA for the CDR3 is TGTGCCAGCAGTTACCACCAGGGGGCGCCCTCCTACGAGCAGTACTTC. Its translation: CASSYHQGAPSYEQYF.

V usage is TRBV5-1 and J usage is TRBJ2-7; no clear D. V gave up 0 bases and J gave up 6 bases, with 10 bases separating them. The germline CDR1 and CDR2 sequences are SGHRS and YFSETQ. The CDR3 loop spans 13 amino acids. The CDR3 DNA follows: TGCGCCAGCAGCTTGGGGCAAAGGAGCGAGCAGTACTTC. Translating gives CASSLGQRSEQYF.

The V and J genes are TRBV9 and TRBJ1-2; tentatively, D is TRBD1 (6 bases). Per the germline V gene, CDR1 is SGDLS and CDR2 is YYNGEE. The CDR3 extends over 17 amino acids. V shed 0 bases and J shed 4 bases, with 19 bases lying between them. CDR3: CASSVVIWEQGAYGYTF. DNA for the CDR3: TGTGCCAGCAGCGTAGTTATATGGGAACAGGGCGCCTATGGCTACACCTTC.

The chain has TRBV7-6 and TRBJ1-4, with D uncertain. CDR1 SGHVS and CDR2 FNYEAQ come from the germline V gene. V lost 5 bases to trimming and J lost 4 bases, with 14 bases between them. CDR3 length: 15 amino acids. The CDR3 spells CASSVEDTFNEKLFF. The CDR3 nucleotides read TGTGCCAGCAGCGTCGAAGACACTTTTAATGAAAAACTGTTTTTT.

J is TRBJ1-2 and V is TRBV19; TRBD1 matches 9 bases. Germline CDR1 reads LNHDA; CDR2 reads SQIVND (reference sequence). CDR3 length: 14 amino acids. V gave up 6 bases and J gave up 2 bases; unmatched junction bases: 4. This CDR3 reads CASRDRGINYGYTF. The CDR3 DNA follows: TGTGCCAGTAGGGACAGGGGCATAAACTATGGCTACACCTTC.

V gene TRBV27 combines with J gene TRBJ2-7; 9 bases align to TRBD1. Germline CDR1 reads MNHEY; CDR2 reads SMNVEV (reference sequence). The CDR3 spans 14 residues. V gave up 5 bases and J gave up 7 bases; unmatched junction bases: 9. CDR3: CASSPGTGTGEQYF. CDR3 sequence (DNA): TGTGCCAGCAGTCCCGGGACAGGGACGGGAGAGCAGTACTTC.

The V gene is TRBV19, the J gene TRBJ1-3, with 7 positions matching TRBD1. The germline V gene encodes CDR1 LNHDA and CDR2 SQIVND (reference sequence). The CDR3 runs to 14 residues. The trim removed 4 bases at V and 2 bases at J, leaving 2 bases unmatched. The CDR3 DNA sequence: TGTGCCAGTAGTAAAACAGGGGCTGGAAACACCATATATTTT. Its translation is CASSKTGAGNTIYF.

The chain employs TRBV19 and TRBJ2-2; TRBD1 is a possible D gene (6 bases). Looked up from germline, CDR1 is LNHDA and CDR2 is SQIVND (reference sequence). The CDR3 sequence is 13 residues long. V lost 9 bases, J lost 8 bases, and 16 bases lay in between. The CDR3 nucleotides are TGTGCCAGCCGAAGACAGGAAAAGGGGGAGCTGTTTTTT. Encoded protein: CASRRQEKGELFF.

V and J are TRBV5-1 and TRBJ2-2; 11 nucleotides agree with TRBD1. This CDR3 has 16 residues. V gave up 3 bases and J gave up 4 bases; unmatched junction bases: 5. Per the germline V gene, CDR1 is SGHRS and CDR2 is YFSETQ. The CDR3 region has the DNA TGCGCCAGCAGCTCTACCGGGACAGGGGGCACCGGGGAGCTGTTTTTT. This codes for CASSSTGTGGTGELFF.

This chain links TRBV6-2 or TRBV6-3 with TRBJ2-1, with 11 positions matching TRBD2. Trimming at V came to 6 bases and at J to 7 bases, leaving 5 bases not matched to a gene. The V gene's germline CDR1 is MNHEY and CDR2 SVGEGT. This CDR3 region has 14 residues. Written as DNA, the CDR3 is TGTGCCAGCAGCTTAGCGGGGGGGCGAAATGAGCAGTTCTTC. This translates into CASSLAGGRNEQFF.

The chain employs TRBV4-3 and TRBJ2-2, with 9 bases that match TRBD2. Germline V gives CDR1 LGHNA, CDR2 YSLEER. V gave up 0 bases and J gave up 1 base; unmatched junction bases: 3. This CDR3 is 17 amino acids long. The chain's CDR3 is CASSQEASGVNTGELFF. For the CDR3, the DNA is TGCGCCAGCAGCCAAGAAGCTAGCGGGGTGAACACCGGGGAGCTGTTTTTT.

The chain employs TRBV11-3 and TRBJ2-1; 10 nucleotides align to TRBD2. The V gene end was trimmed by 5 bases and the J gene end by 1 base; junction bases not matched to a gene: 2. Germline V gene lookup returns CDR1 SGHNT and CDR2 YENEEA. The length of the CDR3 is 15 residues. This CDR3 reads CASSTTSGSYNEQFF. In DNA form, the CDR3 reads TGTGCCAGCAGCACGACTAGCGGGTCCTACAATGAGCAGTTCTTC.

This chain links TRBV7-2 with TRBJ1-3; D gene unclear. The germline gives CDR1 SGHTA, CDR2 FQGNSA. The CDR3 spans 17 residues. Trimming removed 6 bases from V and 0 bases from J, with 18 bases in between. In nucleotides, the CDR3 is TGTGCCAGCAGTTCCTGGACGGGAGGATACTCTGGAAACACCATATATTTT. Its protein is CASSSWTGGYSGNTIYF.